This T cell receptor beta chain was recorded in a study of blood T cell repertoires in COVID-19. At the level of the study: Samples came from the United States, Italy and Spain, spanning acute and convalescent COVID-19.

Trimming cost V 2 bases and J 4 bases, with 10 bases left between them. CDR1 ENHRY and CDR2 SYGVKD come from the germline V gene. There are 14 residues in the CDR3. Authors' processing steps: Cell counts per sample came from amplifying reference gene primers. Measured with immunoSEQ multiplex PCR; TCRdb has only the in-frame clones, and not every one. D and trimming come from the DNA, and the V and J calls and clone size come from that table. The table records tens of thousands of clones, about three quarters of them present only once. The sequence derives from a man under 40 with COVID-19, enrolled during active disease. The sequenced sample consisted of peripheral blood. The chain has TRBV10-3 and TRBJ2-3; the D gene is possibly TRBD2 (5 bases). In DNA, the CDR3 is TGTGCCATCAGTGAGGAGGGTAGAGCAGATACGCAGTATTTT. Translating gives CAISEEGRADTQYF.